This TCR beta chain was documented in a study of T cell responses to AZD1222 COVID-19 vaccine. Overall study results and limits: Baseline seropositives among AZD1222 recipients totaled only five or six. Regions left unmutated in variants are reportedly the target of nearly half of spike-specific TCRs.

The table came from immunoSEQ multiplex PCR; TCRdb's copy has only in-frame clones and leaves some out. Counted here are approximately 140,000 clones, about nine tenths occurring once; the ten biggest clones make up less than 3.5%. Of note for this clone: Its cognate antigen is unknown.

Germline-derived CDR1 and CDR2 are MNHEY and SVGAGI. The CDR3 sequence is 15 residues long. Trimming took 6 bases from V and 2 from J, leaving 16 bases between them. The receptor was isolated from an adult in good health. J is TRBJ1-1 and V is TRBV6-5; perhaps TRBD1 as D (6 bases). Sequencing was performed on peripheral blood, taken on day 0 of MenACWY control vaccination. The CDR3 region is CASRTGGGPNTEAFF. In nucleotides, the CDR3 is TGTGCCAGCAGGACTGGGGGGGGGCCTAACACTGAAGCTTTCTTT.